The 3 T cell receptor beta chains reported below all come from one sample, sequenced in a study of PD-1 blockade in classical Hodgkin lymphoma. TCRdb's copy holds only in-frame clones and misses some; the assay was immunoSEQ multiplex PCR. The top ten clones hold about 5.3% of a sample with 45,000 or so clones, roughly 90% of them seen once. Time point described: newly diagnosed, previously untreated cHL patient sample. Sequencing used peripheral blood mononuclear cells (PBMCs). The receptors shown here come from a human donor with classical Hodgkin lymphoma.

This clone was found once. The chain carries TRBV6-1 and TRBJ2-1, with TRBD2 matching over 13 bases. This CDR3 is 15 amino acids long. CDR1 and CDR2 from the germline V gene are MNHNS and SASEGT. V lost 1 base to trimming and J lost 7 bases; unmatched junction nucleotides: 1. The CDR3 bases are TGTGCCAGCAGTGAAGAACTAGCGGGAGGGAATGAGCAGTTCTTC. Translation gives CASSEELAGGNEQFF.

This clone was seen once. The chain joins TRBV6-1 to TRBJ2-1; D remains unclear. Per germline, CDR1 MNHNS and CDR2 SASEGT. V dropped 3 bases and J dropped 7 bases, with 7 bases sitting between them. CDR3 length: 12 residues. CDR3 sequence: CASSDPGNEQFF. The CDR3 region has the DNA TGTGCCAGCAGTGACCCTGGGAATGAGCAGTTCTTC.

The gene calls are TRBV19 and TRBJ1-1, with unresolved D. The germline V gene has CDR1 LNHDA and CDR2 SQIVND (reference sequence). V was shortened by 2 bases and J by 0 bases, with 10 bases between the two germline ends. The CDR3 has 15 residues. CDR3 residues: CASSINTFMNTEAFF. The CDR3 nucleotides read TGTGCCAGTAGTATAAATACATTCATGAACACTGAAGCTTTCTTT.